A selection of T cell receptor beta chains follows, all from one sample in a study of technical replicates of blood from a handful of donors. Sequencing used immunoSEQ multiplex PCR; TCRdb keeps in-frame clones, though not all of them. The table records some 77,000 clones, 75% to 95% of them present only once. Sequenced input: T cells isolated from PBMCs. The receptors stem from a human donor in good health. The CDR3 runs from the conserved cysteine through the conserved F or W. The order of the fields is CDR3 length, V gene, D gene, J gene, clone size, CDR3 DNA, CDR3 protein. A D gene is named only where the DNA matches it firmly. Clone size is given for some rows only: seen once, a few or many times, or a class if the clone is expanded.

11	TRBV29-1	-	TRBJ2-2	-	TGCAGCGTTGCCAGGGCCGGGGAGCTGTTTTTT	CSVARAGELFF
16	TRBV5-6	TRBD1	TRBJ1-4	-	TGTGCCAGCAGCGATTCCCGGGACAGGGGTGGAGAAAAACTGTTTTTT	CASSDSRDRGGEKLFF
14	TRBV7-3	TRBD1	TRBJ1-1	-	TGTGCCAGCAGAAAGGGACAGGGGAACACTGAAGCTTTCTTT	CASRKGQGNTEAFF
11	TRBV4-3	-	TRBJ2-3	-	TGCGCCAGCAGCCAACAAGATACGCAGTATTTT	CASSQQDTQYF
12	TRBV7-9	-	TRBJ2-1	once	TGTGCCAGCGAGGACATCAACAATGAGCAGTTCTTC	CASEDINNEQFF
20	TRBV15	TRBD1	TRBJ1-2	-	TGTGCCACCAGCAGAGATGGGGACAGGGATTCATTTAGCATTAACTATGGCTACACCTTC	CATSRDGDRDSFSINYGYTF
15	TRBV13	-	TRBJ2-2	-	TGTGCCAGCAGCTTGCTACAGGGGAACACCGGGGAGCTGTTTTTT	CASSLLQGNTGELFF
15	TRBV9	TRBD1	TRBJ1-4	-	TGTGCCAGCAGCTCCCAGGGACAGTTGAATGAAAAACTGTTTTTT	CASSSQGQLNEKLFF
15	TRBV6-5	-	TRBJ2-7	-	TGTGCCAGCAGCTTACAGGCGAAAGGATCCTACGAGCAGTACTTC	CASSLQAKGSYEQYF
16	TRBV6-5	-	TRBJ2-7	-	TGTGCCAGCAGTTACTCAAAAGACGAGGCCCCCTACGAGCAGTACTTC	CASSYSKDEAPYEQYF
12	TRBV12-5	-	TRBJ2-7	-	TGTGCTAGTGGCCATGGATGGAGAGAGCAGTACTTC	CASGHGWREQYF
13	TRBV27	-	TRBJ1-1	-	TGTGCCAGCAGTTTAAGCGTGAACACTGAAGCTTTCTTT	CASSLSVNTEAFF
13	TRBV27	-	TRBJ2-7	few	TGTGCCAGCAGTTACACTAGCTCCTACGAGCAGTACTTC	CASSYTSSYEQYF
16	TRBV28	-	TRBJ2-5	-	TGTGCCAGCAGACCCCCCGAGAGGGAGTTAGGAGAGACCCAGTACTTC	CASRPPERELGETQYF
18	TRBV6-1	-	TRBJ1-4	once	TGTGCCAGCAGTGGAATATGGGAAGGGGATGAAACTAATGAAAAACTGTTTTTT	CASSGIWEGDETNEKLFF
16	TRBV4-3	TRBD2	TRBJ2-3	-	TGCGCCAGCAGACCACTTTGGAGCGGGAACACAGATACGCAGTATTTT	CASRPLWSGNTDTQYF
12	TRBV7-9	-	TRBJ2-2	-	TGTGCCAGCAGCTTGTCAGCCGGGGAGCTGTTTTTT	CASSLSAGELFF
13	TRBV2	TRBD2	TRBJ2-1	-	TGTGCTACCGGGACTAGTGTAGGCAATGAGCAGTTCTTC	CATGTSVGNEQFF
14	TRBV7-2	-	TRBJ2-1	-	TGTGCCAGCAGCTTAGTTTCGGGGGAGGATGAGCAGTTCTTC	CASSLVSGEDEQFF
15	TRBV7-8	TRBD2	TRBJ2-2	-	TGTGCCAGCAGCTTAAGTCTAGCGGAGACCGGGGAGCTGTTTTTT	CASSLSLAETGELFF
14	TRBV5-4	TRBD1	TRBJ1-4	-	TGTGCCAGCAGTCCGGACAGGCGGGACGAAAAACTGTTTTTT	CASSPDRRDEKLFF
12	TRBV15	-	TRBJ1-1	-	TGTGCCACCAGCAGGTCGGGCACTGAAGCTTTCTTT	CATSRSGTEAFF
19	TRBV7-9	TRBD2	TRBJ2-1	-	TGTGCCAGCAGCTTACGAGGAGGGACTAGCGGGAGTCGGCTCAATGAGCAGTTCTTC	CASSLRGGTSGSRLNEQFF
15	TRBV28	-	TRBJ2-1	-	TGTGCCAGCAGGGAGGGGGCTTCCTTCTACAATGAGCAGTTCTTC	CASREGASFYNEQFF
15	TRBV18	-	TRBJ1-2	-	TGTGCCAGCTCACCCCAGGACTTACTGAACTATGGCTACACCTTC	CASSPQDLLNYGYTF
14	TRBV9	TRBD1	TRBJ2-7	-	TGTGCCAGCAGCCTTTCGACAGGGACCTACGAGCAGTACTTC	CASSLSTGTYEQYF
18	TRBV7-6	TRBD2	TRBJ2-2	-	TGTGCCAGCAGCTTAGCGTTCACTAGCGGGCAGAACACCGGGGAGCTGTTTTTT	CASSLAFTSGQNTGELFF
15	TRBV2	-	TRBJ1-3	few	TGTGCCAGCAGTGTCACAGAGACCTCTGGAAACACCATATATTTT	CASSVTETSGNTIYF
16	TRBV27	TRBD2	TRBJ2-1	-	TGTGCCAGCAGCCCTAGCGGGAGGACCCCCTACAATGAGCAGTTCTTC	CASSPSGRTPYNEQFF
13	TRBV7-8	TRBD1	TRBJ1-4	-	TGTGCCAGCAGCCGTGACAGGGACGAAAAACTGTTTTTT	CASSRDRDEKLFF
13	TRBV15	-	TRBJ2-7	-	TGTGCCACCAGCAGGGAGATTTCCTACGAGCAGTACTTC	CATSREISYEQYF
16	TRBV5-8	TRBD1	TRBJ2-1	-	TGTGCCAGCAGCTATGGGGGAGACAGGGAATTCAATGAGCAGTTCTTC	CASSYGGDREFNEQFF
15	TRBV11-2	TRBD1	TRBJ1-1	few	TGTGCCAGCAGCTTAGGGACAGGCCTGAACACTGAAGCTTTCTTT	CASSLGTGLNTEAFF
14	TRBV10-2	-	TRBJ2-5	once	TGCGCCAGCAGTGAGCCGGACATACAAGAGACCCAGTACTTC	CASSEPDIQETQYF
16	TRBV4-2	TRBD1	TRBJ1-1	-	TGTGCCAGCAGCGATGAGGGACAGGCCGAGAACACTGAAGCTTTCTTT	CASSDEGQAENTEAFF
14	TRBV5-1	-	TRBJ1-2	once	TGCGCCAGCAGTCCCGGGATCTCTATGTATGGCTACACCTTC	CASSPGISMYGYTF
15	TRBV4-2	TRBD2	TRBJ2-1	once	TGTGCCAGCAGCCAAGATGGGGGGGGTTACAATGAGCAGTTCTTC	CASSQDGGGYNEQFF
16	TRBV9	TRBD2	TRBJ2-1	-	TGTGCCAGCAGCCTACCCCTAGCGGGAGGGGACAATGAGCAGTTCTTC	CASSLPLAGGDNEQFF
13	TRBV6-5	TRBD1	TRBJ1-2	-	TGTGCCAGCAGTAACCGGGACAGGTCCGGCTACACCTTC	CASSNRDRSGYTF
16	TRBV2	TRBD1	TRBJ2-7	once	TGTGCCACAGAAATGGGACAGGGGGCAAACTCCTACGAGCAGTACTTC	CATEMGQGANSYEQYF
14	TRBV19	TRBD2	TRBJ2-1	-	TGTGCCAGTAGTACTAGCGGGGTATACAATGAGCAGTTCTTC	CASSTSGVYNEQFF
15	TRBV6-5	TRBD2	TRBJ2-5	-	TGTGCCAGCAGGGGACTAGCGGGAGGAAAAGAGACCCAGTACTTC	CASRGLAGGKETQYF
12	TRBV9	-	TRBJ1-2	-	TGTGCCAGCAGCGCGGACAGCTATGGCTACACCTTC	CASSADSYGYTF
14	TRBV13	TRBD1	TRBJ1-3	-	TGTGCCAGCACAGGGGGTTCGTCTGGAAACACCATATATTTT	CASTGGSSGNTIYF
16	TRBV7-3	-	TRBJ2-1	-	TGTGCCAGCAGCTTAGTAGGGGGGGAGCGGTTCGATGAGCAGTTCTTC	CASSLVGGERFDEQFF
15	TRBV11-2	-	TRBJ2-3	-	TGTGCCAGCAGCTTCTCGCCCTACGGCACAGATACGCAGTATTTT	CASSFSPYGTDTQYF
12	TRBV9	-	TRBJ1-1	once	TGTGCCAGCAGCGCCCAGAACACTGAAGCTTTCTTT	CASSAQNTEAFF
12	TRBV9	-	TRBJ2-7	-	TGTGCCAGCGGAACAGATCTGTACGAGCAGTACTTC	CASGTDLYEQYF